This T cell receptor beta chain derives from a study of T cell changes during pregnancy in multiple sclerosis. CDR3 length: 13 amino acids. Germline CDR1 and CDR2: SGHNT and YYREEE (reference sequence). Assay: immunoSEQ multiplex PCR; the TCRdb copy retains only in-frame clones and omits some. Counted here are roughly 56,000 clones, about 90% occurring once; the ten biggest clones make up 0.4% to 0.55%. Sequenced material: CD4+ T cells from peripheral blood mononuclear cells, taken after pregnancy. V gene TRBV5-4 combines with J gene TRBJ1-1; TRBD1 matches 9 bases. This clonotype was sampled from a female donor in good health, enrolled as a control in a pregnancy study. The CDR3 DNA reads as TGTGTGAGCCGACGGGACAGGGCTAATGAAGCTTTCTTT. Residues: CVSRRDRANEAFF.